This T cell receptor beta chain comes out of a study of cytomegalovirus exposure and HLA in healthy donors. This CDR3 contains 12 residues. Unmatched junction bases numbered 5, after V lost 7 bases and J lost 4 bases. Germline V lookup: CDR1 SQVTM, CDR2 ANQGSEA. The PCR employed 60 Vbeta primers together with 13 Jbeta primers. Using immunoSEQ multiplex PCR, the repertoire was profiled, and TCRdb retains in-frame clones only, with some absent. Among 150,000 to 200,000 clones listed, roughly 79% were seen once. Input material: PBMCs. The chain has TRBV29-1 and TRBJ1-1; 8 bases line up with TRBD1. This clonotype was obtained from a woman aged 40 to 50 in good health and CMV-seronegative. CDR3 DNA: TGCAGCGCCCAGGACAGGGCCACTGAAGCTTTCTTT. Its protein product is CSAQDRATEAFF.